The 2 T cell receptor beta chains below come from one sample, sequenced in a study of blood T cell repertoires in COVID-19. Profiled with immunoSEQ multiplex PCR; TCRdb holds only in-frame clones, not every one. The repertoire has roughly 100,000 clones, approximately 83% of them found once; the top ten carry around 4.5%. The specimen sequenced was peripheral blood. The source of these receptors is a man in his fifties with acute or convalescent COVID-19.

The CDR3 DNA is TGTGCCAGCAGCTCCGCGGACATTTCCGCCGGGGAGCTGTTTTTT. Protein sequence: CASSSADISAGELFF. The chain employs TRBV5-4 and TRBJ2-2, with D possibly matching TRBD1 (5 bases). CDR3 length equals 15 residues. CDR1 is SGHNT and CDR2 is YYREEE in the germline V gene (reference sequence). Trimming removed 3 bases from V and 6 bases from J, with 15 bases in between.

J is TRBJ2-3 and V is TRBV5-4; TRBD2 aligns across 10 bases. The CDR3 extends over 15 amino acids. V lost 2 bases to trimming and J lost 5 bases; unmatched junction nucleotides: 5. The V gene's germline CDR1 is SGHNT and CDR2 YYREEE (reference sequence). The DNA of the CDR3 is TGTGCCAGCAGCTTCGAGCGGGGGGGCCGAGATACGCAGTATTTT. It specifies CASSFERGGRDTQYF.